This T cell receptor beta chain was identified in a study of T cells in Graves' hyperthyroidism and ophthalmopathy. From RNA transcripts, TCR beta CDR3 regions were amplified. The HTBI primer set drove a first-round RT-PCR of the TCR CDR3. From the multiplex PCR reads, TCRdb called clonotypes with MiXCR, one entry per CDR3 protein. In the table there are about 480,000 distinct CDR3 sequences, about 24% of which are singletons. In this sample, this clonotype turned up many times. The CDR3 totals 13 residues. Germline V gene sequence: CDR1 MNHEY, CDR2 SVGEGT. The V and J ends lost 4 bases and 6 bases respectively, with 10 bases between them.

Sequenced material: blood. The sequence was collected from a woman aged 25 to 39 with Graves' ophthalmopathy. The chain combines TRBV6-2 or TRBV6-3 with TRBJ1-5; D possibly corresponds to TRBD1 (5 bases). In DNA form, the CDR3 reads TGTGCCAGCAGTTTGGGGCGCAGTCAGCCCCAGCATTTT. Translated, it gives CASSLGRSQPQHF.